Listed here are 27 T cell receptor beta chains from one sample, sequenced in a study of identical twins. TCRdb analysed the 5' RACE reads with MiXCR anew, one entry per CDR3 protein. This sample has roughly 1,500,000 distinct CDR3 sequences, with around 29% found just once. The specimen sequenced was cord blood. All receptors derive from a newborn girl in good health.

This chain joins TRBV3-1 and TRBJ2-5; 8 bases map to TRBD1. Germline V gene sequence: CDR1 LGHDT, CDR2 YNNKEL (reference sequence). This CDR3 is built from 18 residues. V shed 1 base and J 2 bases; nucleotides not matched to a gene: 12. CDR3 loop: CASSQVVRTGSFQETQYF. CDR3 bases: TGTGCCAGCAGCCAAGTAGTGCGGACAGGGTCCTTTCAAGAGACCCAGTACTTC.

The rearrangement links TRBV13 to TRBJ1-3; D unresolved. Trimming cost V 5 bases and J 0 bases, with 11 bases left between them. Per germline, CDR1 PRHDT and CDR2 FYEKMQ (reference sequence). The CDR3 runs to 15 residues. Here the CDR3 reads CASSDSTNSGNTIYF. As DNA, the CDR3 is TGTGCCAGCAGCGATTCTACGAACTCTGGAAACACCATATATTTT.

The chain uses TRBV14 and TRBJ2-7; weak D call: TRBD1 (5 bases). Germline CDR1 is SGHDN and CDR2 is FVKESK. The CDR3 is 15 amino acids. V shed 1 base and J shed 3 bases, with 13 bases lying between them. The CDR3 nucleotides are TGTGCCAGCAGCCAAGCCTCTGGACATTTCTACGAGCAGTACTTC. The encoded protein is CASSQASGHFYEQYF. Based on the CDR3 plus reference TRBV14 and TRBJ2-7, the full variable domain is EAGVTQFPSHSVIEKGQTVTLRCDPISGHDNLYWYRRVMGKEIKFLLHFVKESKQDESGMPNNRFLAERTGGTYSTLKVQPAELEDSGVYFCASSQASGHFYEQYFGPGTRLTVT.

The J gene is TRBJ2-7, the V gene TRBV21-1; the table's D call, TRBD2, was not checked against the DNA. TRBV21-1 is classified as a pseudogene. The CDR3 is 16 residues long. The chain's CDR3 is CASSKGWRAGGREQYF. The CDR3 DNA is TGTGCCAGCAGCAAAGGTTGGAGAGCGGGAGGACGCGAGCAGTACTTC.

In this sample, this clonotype turned up a few times. The gene calls are TRBV3-1 and TRBJ2-1; 14 positions agree with TRBD2. The CDR3 extends over 18 amino acids. The J segment lost 4 bases and the V segment lost 4 bases, leaving 9 bases of the junction unmatched. The germline gives CDR1 LGHDT, CDR2 YNNKEL (reference sequence). Written as DNA, the CDR3 is TGTGCCAGCAGCCTAAAAGGACTAGCGGGAGGACCTTACAATGAGCAGTTCTTC. Translating it yields CASSLKGLAGGPYNEQFF.

V usage is TRBV20-1 and J usage is TRBJ2-1, with D perhaps TRBD1 or TRBD2 (5 bases each). The length of the CDR3 is 15 residues. Trimming pared 4 bases from V and 5 bases from J, leaving 18 bases between. Germline assignment: CDR1 DFQATT and CDR2 SNEGSKA (reference sequence). In DNA, the CDR3 is TGCAGTGCTACCCGATCCCAGGGTAGCGACAATGAGCAGTTCTTC. Its protein product is CSATRSQGSDNEQFF.

This clonotype turned up a few times. The chain has TRBV10-3 and TRBJ1-4, with TRBD1 identical over 7 bases. V shed 10 bases and J 3 bases; nucleotides not matched to a gene: 11. Germline CDR1 ENHRY, CDR2 SYGVKD. The length of the CDR3 is 15 residues. CDR3 DNA: TGTGCCACAACACGAAACAGGGGCGCTAATGAAAAACTGTTTTTT. Translating it yields CATTRNRGANEKLFF.

The chain joins TRBV24-1 to TRBJ1-2, with D possibly being TRBD1 (6 bases). The germline V and J ends were trimmed by 1 base and 6 bases, with 8 bases remaining between them. CDR3 length: 13 residues. Germline CDR1 is KGHDR and CDR2 is SFDVKD. The CDR3 DNA follows: TGTGCCACCAGTGATTTCCCAGGGGATGGCTACACCTTC. Protein sequence: CATSDFPGDGYTF.

In its sample, this clonotype was seen a few times. This chain uses TRBV12-3 or TRBV12-4 with TRBJ2-1; D is uncertain. Trimming cost V 2 bases and J 15 bases, with 17 bases left between them. The CDR3 runs to 13 residues. The CDR3 sequence is CASSLSLSRFRFF. CDR3 sequence (DNA): TGTGCCAGCAGTTTATCCCTCTCACGGTTTCGGTTCTTC.

This clonotype has more than one count but fewer than ten. This sequence joins TRBV28 and TRBJ2-1, with D perhaps matching TRBD1 or TRBD2 (5 bases each). The V gene's germline CDR1 is MDHEN and CDR2 SYDVKM. The CDR3 runs to 15 residues. Trimming removed 3 bases at V and 7 bases at J, with 16 bases between. The CDR3 sequence: CASSLGRLAINEQFF. DNA of the CDR3: TGTGCCAGCAGTTTGGGACGCCTAGCAATTAATGAGCAGTTCTTC.

Concerning this clonotype: One end of the junction fails to match germline, which may point to a read error. The chain links TRBV3-1 to TRBJ2-5; no clear D. The CDR3 consists of 13 residues. Germline V gives CDR1 LGHDT, CDR2 YNNKEL (reference sequence). The CDR3 spells CTSSQSFQETQYF. DNA of the CDR3: TGTACCAGCAGCCAATCCTTCCAAGAGACCCAGTACTTC.

This chain connects TRBV27 to TRBJ2-1; D is uncertain. Between the trimmed V and J ends, which lost 5 bases and 0 bases, there was a span of 11 bases. Germline CDR1 MNHEY, CDR2 SMNVEV (reference sequence). This CDR3 is built from 15 residues. CDR3 bases: TGTGCCAGCAGTCCCGACATGAGCTCCTACAATGAGCAGTTCTTC. Translation: CASSPDMSSYNEQFF.

The gene calls are TRBV7-2 and TRBJ1-1; D is perhaps TRBD1 (6 bases). With 2 bases removed from V and 3 bases from J, the gap between germline ends came to 22 bases. The CDR3 sequence is 18 residues long. CDR1 and CDR2 from the germline V gene are SGHTA and FQGNSA. The CDR3 spells CASSLFRIGGRGDTEAFF. The CDR3 nucleotides are TGTGCCAGCAGCTTATTTCGAATAGGGGGGAGGGGGGACACTGAAGCTTTCTTT.

A few counts support this clonotype. This chain connects TRBV29-1 to TRBJ1-5; D gene unclear. The CDR3 is 13 residues long. CDR1 is SQVTM, CDR2 ANQGSEA, per germline. The germline V and J ends were trimmed by 2 bases and 5 bases, with 10 bases remaining between them. CDR3: CSVEKGADQPQHF. The CDR3 DNA is TGCAGCGTTGAAAAGGGAGCGGATCAGCCCCAGCATTTT. Filled out from reference TRBV29-1 and TRBJ1-5, the complete variable domain reads SAVISQKPSRDICQRGTSLTIQCQVDSQVTMMFWYRQQPGQSLTLIATANQGSEATYESGFVIDKFPISRPNLTFSTLTVSNMSPEDSSIYLCSVEKGADQPQHFGDGTRLSIL.

This clonotype was observed a few times. The chain employs TRBV20-1 and TRBJ2-7, with TRBD2 identical over 12 bases. Looked up from germline, CDR1 is DFQATT and CDR2 is SNEGSKA (reference sequence). The J segment lost 0 bases and the V segment lost 1 base, leaving 13 bases of the junction unmatched. The CDR3 is 19 amino acids. CDR3 protein: CSARGWGTSGPKSSYEQYF. The CDR3 region has the DNA TGCAGTGCTAGAGGGTGGGGGACTAGCGGGCCTAAAAGCTCCTACGAGCAGTACTTC.

CDR3 DNA: TGCAGTGCCGAGGGTCGGAATGAAAAACTGTTTTTT. It encodes CSAEGRNEKLFF. The gene calls are TRBV20-1 and TRBJ1-4; D is uncertain. The germline gives CDR1 DFQATT, CDR2 SNEGSKA (reference sequence). This CDR3 is built from 12 residues. The V gene lost 6 bases and the J gene lost 5 bases, with 10 bases spanning the gap.

This clonotype appeared a few times. V is TRBV20-1 and J is TRBJ1-2; D gene uncertain. The germline CDR1 and CDR2 sequences are DFQATT and SNEGSKA (reference sequence). Trimming shortened V by 1 base and J by 3 bases, and 15 bases separated the two germline ends. CDR3 length equals 15 residues. CDR3 sequence reads: CSARVRLGRDYGYTF. The DNA for the CDR3 is TGCAGTGCTAGAGTTCGGCTAGGCCGGGACTATGGCTACACCTTC.

Concerning this clonotype: This sequence may be a read error, since a much larger clone differs from it by one base. The chain recombines TRBV27 with TRBJ1-5, with 8 bases matching TRBD1. Germline-derived CDR1 and CDR2 are MNHEY and SMNVEV (reference sequence). The CDR3 totals 13 residues. This CDR3 is CASRQGVNRPQHF. CDR3 in DNA: TGTGCCAGCAGACAGGGGGTCAATCGGCCCCAGCATTTT.

This clonotype was counted between two and nine times. The CDR3 nucleotides read TGCAGTTCCTGGGGTGCTGGAGGAACTTCCTACAATGAGCAGTTCTTC. Encoded protein: CSSWGAGGTSYNEQFF. The chain couples TRBV29-1 to TRBJ2-1, with D perhaps matching TRBD2 (5 bases). From germline, CDR1 is SQVTM and CDR2 ANQGSEA. This CDR3 has 16 amino acids.

The CDR3, as DNA: TGTGCCAGCAGCTTATGGTCGGACAGCTCTGGAAACACCATATATTTT. Residues: CASSLWSDSSGNTIYF. The chain has TRBV7-2 and TRBJ1-3, with a possible D match to TRBD1 (6 bases). Per the germline V gene, CDR1 is SGHTA and CDR2 is FQGNSA. The CDR3 runs to 16 residues. Deletions cut 2 bases from V and 0 bases from J, with 11 bases between.

This clonotype was found a few times. The rearrangement joins TRBV10-3 to TRBJ2-1; 12 bases agree with TRBD2. This CDR3 has 17 residues. CDR1 is ENHRY and CDR2 is SYGVKD in the germline V gene. Trimming at V came to 5 bases and at J to 9 bases, leaving 14 bases not matched to a gene. The CDR3: CAISLASGGAGVVEQFF. The CDR3 DNA is TGTGCCATCAGTCTTGCTAGCGGGGGGGCCGGGGTTGTTGAGCAGTTCTTC.

This sequence joins TRBV20-1 and TRBJ2-7; 9 bases align to TRBD2. V shed 5 bases, J shed 3 bases, and the junction held 14 bases outside the gene matches. The CDR3 is 16 residues long. Germline CDR1 reads DFQATT; CDR2 reads SNEGSKA (reference sequence). The CDR3 bases are TGCAGTGCTCTGGAAGCGGGAGGTAGGCGACTCTACGAGCAGTACTTC. It yields the protein CSALEAGGRRLYEQYF.

The chain has TRBV9 and TRBJ2-1; TRBD2 agrees at 7 bases. The CDR3 is made up of 14 amino acids. CDR1 SGDLS and CDR2 YYNGEE come from the germline V gene. J gave up 8 bases and V 3 bases, and 8 bases lay outside the gene matches. The CDR3 region has the DNA TGTGCCAGCAGCGAGGCAGGGACTACAGATGAGCAGTTCTTC. Its protein is CASSEAGTTDEQFF.

The rearrangement links TRBV28 to TRBJ1-1; D is ambiguous. The length of the CDR3 is 14 residues. Germline CDR1 MDHEN, CDR2 SYDVKM. Trimming cost V 3 bases and J 5 bases, with 13 bases left between them. CDR3 residues: CASSLVWQATEAFF. Here the CDR3 DNA reads TGTGCCAGCAGTTTGGTATGGCAGGCGACTGAAGCTTTCTTT.

The chain carries TRBV28 and TRBJ2-1; 7 positions agree with TRBD2. In germline, CDR1 is MDHEN, CDR2 SYDVKM. CDR3 length: 12 residues. V dropped 6 bases and J dropped 15; count of bases not matched to a gene: 11. The CDR3: CASRKNGLGRFF. The CDR3 DNA is TGTGCCAGCAGGAAGAACGGACTAGGACGGTTCTTC. Together with reference TRBV28 and TRBJ2-1, the CDR3 gives the full variable domain: DVKVTQSSRYLVKRTGEKVFLECVQDMDHENMFWYRQDPGLGLRLIYFSYDVKMKEKGDIPEGYSVSREKKERFSLILESASTNQTSMYLCASRKNGLGRFFGPGTRLTVL.

The chain links TRBV10-1 to TRBJ2-3; D is perhaps TRBD2 (7 bases). Trimming cost V 2 bases and J 4 bases, with 13 bases left between them. Looked up from germline, CDR1 is WNHNN and CDR2 is SYGVQD (reference sequence). This CDR3 has 15 residues. The CDR3 reads CASSEGGAGADTQYF. CDR3 bases: TGCGCCAGCAGTGAGGGGGGGGCGGGCGCAGATACGCAGTATTTT.

This clonotype has at least ten counts. The rearrangement uses TRBV29-1 and TRBJ2-7; unclear D gene. The CDR3 is 12 residues long. Germline V gene lookup returns CDR1 SQVTM and CDR2 ANQGSEA. The V end lost 4 bases, the J end lost 0 bases, and 7 bases lay between the germline ends. As DNA, the CDR3 is TGCAGCGTTGGACCTTTCTCCTACGAGCAGTACTTC. Amino acid sequence: CSVGPFSYEQYF.